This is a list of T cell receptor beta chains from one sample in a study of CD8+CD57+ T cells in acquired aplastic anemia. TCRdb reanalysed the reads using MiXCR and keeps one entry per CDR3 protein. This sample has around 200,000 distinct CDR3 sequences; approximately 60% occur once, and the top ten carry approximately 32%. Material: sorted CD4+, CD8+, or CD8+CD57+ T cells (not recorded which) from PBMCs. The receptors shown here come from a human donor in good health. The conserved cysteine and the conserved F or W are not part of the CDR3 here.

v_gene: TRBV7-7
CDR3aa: ASSYGRNYEQY

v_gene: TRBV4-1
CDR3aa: ASSQPGANGNTIY

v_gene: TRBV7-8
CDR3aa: ASSDHRDSLNYGYT

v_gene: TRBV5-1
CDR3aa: ASSADRGGADTQY

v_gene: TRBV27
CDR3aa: ASSLSPGGRYEQY

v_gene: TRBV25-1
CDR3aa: ASSEGGGMYGYT

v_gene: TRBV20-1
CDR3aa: STLRGGETQY

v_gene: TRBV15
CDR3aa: ATSRSDRVFGEQY

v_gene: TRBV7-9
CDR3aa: ASSLSLQVRSGELF

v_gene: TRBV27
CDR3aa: ASSLGQSPGELF

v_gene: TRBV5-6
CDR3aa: ASSLAWDGGYSYGYT

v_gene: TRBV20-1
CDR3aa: SAREQFNSPLH

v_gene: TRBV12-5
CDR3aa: ASSPQAIYEQY

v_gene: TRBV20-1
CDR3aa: SARDGDQGQGVRYGYT

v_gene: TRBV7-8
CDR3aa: ASSSSPGQAYQPQH

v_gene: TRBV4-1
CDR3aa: ASSRLTGNQPQQ

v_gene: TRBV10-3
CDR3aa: ASSEGQSRLF

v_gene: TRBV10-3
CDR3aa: AIKRTLNNEQF

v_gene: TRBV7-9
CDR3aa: ASSLDGAYVTQY

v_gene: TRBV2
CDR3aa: ASSSLGYYEQY

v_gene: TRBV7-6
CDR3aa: ASSLGLAGVDEQF

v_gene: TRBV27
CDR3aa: ASSALGGRETVGEQY

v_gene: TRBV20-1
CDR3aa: SARRLAGGNYNEQF

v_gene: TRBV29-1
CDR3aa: SSQARDTYEQY

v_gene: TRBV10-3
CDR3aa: AIMGRDNEQF

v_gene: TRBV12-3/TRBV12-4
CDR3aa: ASSSSVGTGFSVSNQPQH

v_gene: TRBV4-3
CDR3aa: ASSQGSGTGFYEQY

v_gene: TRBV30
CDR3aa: ACRDITRYEQY

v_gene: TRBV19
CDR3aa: ASRPGLGEKLF

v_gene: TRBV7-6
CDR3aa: ASSKAGTYYGYT